The present TCR beta chain was sequenced within a study of CD8+ T cells in alopecia areata. The wider study: Treated patients swallowed 5 to 10 mg of oral tofacitinib twice daily. Study-level results: Scalp clonality, together with expanded CD8+ clones among the top 100, fell significantly with tofacitinib. Many expanded lesional clones remained in scalp and blood on tofacitinib.

Trimming removed 2 bases at V and 3 bases at J, with 23 bases between. Germline V gives CDR1 SGHRS, CDR2 YFSETQ. The CDR3 has 19 amino acids. Treatment denoted: oral pan-JAK inhibitor, 5-10 mg twice daily. Peripheral blood, together with lesional scalp punch biopsies, was collected from alopecia areata patients. Concerning this clone: What it binds is not known.

Once RNA had been extracted, it was reverse transcribed into cDNA to act as the sequencing template. TCRdb's table, derived via immunoSEQ multiplex PCR, lists solely in-frame clones and lacks some. The sample consists of 130,000 or so clones, about 85% of them appearing once. V gene TRBV5-1 combines with J gene TRBJ2-2; D is possibly TRBD2 (5 bases). This clonotype was sampled from a human donor with alopecia areata. This sample comprised CD8+ T cells sorted from blood, obtained at week 4, from a patient treated with tofacitinib. The CDR3 region has the DNA TGCGCCAGCAGCTTCCCCGCTTGGAGTAGCGTTGGGTACACCGGGGAGCTGTTTTTT. As protein: CASSFPAWSSVGYTGELFF.